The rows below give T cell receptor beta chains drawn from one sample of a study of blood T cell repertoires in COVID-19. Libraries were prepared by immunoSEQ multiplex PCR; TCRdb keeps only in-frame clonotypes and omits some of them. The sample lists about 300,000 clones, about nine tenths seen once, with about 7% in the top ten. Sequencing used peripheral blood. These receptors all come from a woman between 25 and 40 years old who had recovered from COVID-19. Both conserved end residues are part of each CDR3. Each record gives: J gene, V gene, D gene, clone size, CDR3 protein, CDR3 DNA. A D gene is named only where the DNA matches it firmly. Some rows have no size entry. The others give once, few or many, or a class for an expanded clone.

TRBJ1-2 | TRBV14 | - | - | CASSPGWGPNGYTF | TGTGCCAGCAGCCCTGGATGGGGGCCCAATGGCTACACCTTC
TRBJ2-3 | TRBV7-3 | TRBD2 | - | CASSLSSGGDTQYF | TGTGCCAGCAGCTTGTCTAGCGGTGGCGATACGCAGTATTTT
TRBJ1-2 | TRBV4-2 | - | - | CASSRESGNYGYTF | TGTGCCAGCAGCCGGGAGAGCGGGAATTATGGCTACACCTTC
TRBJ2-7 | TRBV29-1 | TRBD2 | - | CSVEGWAGVNSYEQYF | TGCAGCGTTGAGGGCTGGGCGGGGGTAAATTCCTACGAGCAGTACTTC
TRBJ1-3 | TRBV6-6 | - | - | CASKEGRSGNTIYF | TGTGCCAGCAAAGAGGGCCGCTCTGGAAACACCATATATTTT
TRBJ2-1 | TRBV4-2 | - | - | CASSQGQGSSYNEQFF | TGTGCCAGCAGCCAAGGGCAGGGAAGCTCCTACAATGAGCAGTTCTTC
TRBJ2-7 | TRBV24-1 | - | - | CATSDGNPYEQYF | TGTGCCACCAGTGACGGGAATCCCTACGAGCAGTACTTC
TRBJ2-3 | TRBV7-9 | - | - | CASSPLADTQYF | TGTGCCAGCAGCCCGCTAGCGGATACGCAGTATTTT
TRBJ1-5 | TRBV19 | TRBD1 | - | CASSIADRVYQPQHF | TGTGCCAGTAGTATAGCCGACAGGGTTTATCAGCCCCAGCATTTT
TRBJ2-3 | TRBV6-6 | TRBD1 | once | CASSYRDRGPDTQYF | TGTGCCAGCAGTTACCGGGACAGGGGCCCGGATACGCAGTATTTT
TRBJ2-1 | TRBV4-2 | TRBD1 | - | CASSQDGDRSNNEQFF | TGTGCCAGCAGCCAAGACGGGGACAGGTCTAACAATGAGCAGTTCTTC
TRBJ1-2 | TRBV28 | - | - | CASSRSQTGPTF | TGTGCCAGCAGCCGATCTCAGACAGGCCCCACCTTC
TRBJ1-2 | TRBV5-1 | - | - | CASSLGTANYGYTF | TGCGCCAGCAGCTTGGGTACAGCTAACTATGGCTACACCTTC
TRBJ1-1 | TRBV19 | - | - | CASSIQENTEAFF | TGTGCCAGTAGTATACAGGAGAACACTGAAGCTTTCTTT
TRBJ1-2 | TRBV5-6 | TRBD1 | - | CASSVGTEYGYTF | TGTGCCAGCAGCGTCGGGACAGAATATGGCTACACCTTC
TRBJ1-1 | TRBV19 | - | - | CATFTRQPNTEAFF | TGTGCCACATTCACCAGACAGCCGAACACTGAAGCTTTCTTT
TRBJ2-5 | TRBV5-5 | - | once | CASSLDLLQETQYF | TGTGCCAGCAGCTTGGACCTGCTACAAGAGACCCAGTACTTC
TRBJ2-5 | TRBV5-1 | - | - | CASSLVGGQETQYF | TGCGCCAGCAGCTTGGTTGGGGGGCAAGAGACCCAGTACTTC
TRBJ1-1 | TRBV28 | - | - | CASSFPPWGKNTEAFF | TGTGCCAGCAGTTTTCCCCCCTGGGGCAAGAACACTGAAGCTTTCTTT
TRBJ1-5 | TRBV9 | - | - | CASSGIEGQPQHF | TGTGCCAGCAGCGGCATCGAGGGTCAGCCCCAGCATTTT
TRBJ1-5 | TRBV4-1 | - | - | CASSQNTGNQPQHF | TGCGCCAGCAGCCAGAATACAGGGAATCAGCCCCAGCATTTT
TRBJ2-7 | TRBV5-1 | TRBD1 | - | CASSPRQGGFYEQYF | TGCGCCAGCAGCCCACGACAGGGGGGTTTCTACGAGCAGTACTTC
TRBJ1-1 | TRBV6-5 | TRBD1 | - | CASQRSGTGATEAFF | TGTGCCAGCCAACGCTCCGGGACAGGGGCCACTGAAGCTTTCTTT
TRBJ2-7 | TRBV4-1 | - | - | CASSVQEGYEQYF | TGCGCCAGCAGCGTTCAGGAGGGGTACGAGCAGTACTTC
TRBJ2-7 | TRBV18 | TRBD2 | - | CASSPRERGAAYEQYF | TGTGCCAGCTCACCACGGGAGCGGGGGGCAGCCTACGAGCAGTACTTC
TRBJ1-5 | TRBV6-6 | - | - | CATVPTGHPSNQPQHF | TGTGCCACCGTTCCCACGGGACACCCTAGCAATCAGCCCCAGCATTTT
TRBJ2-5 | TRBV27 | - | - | CASSPTSGRQETQYF | TGTGCCAGCAGTCCGACCTCCGGGAGACAAGAGACCCAGTACTTC